A few counts support the clone carrying this T cell receptor beta chain. Assay used: immunoSEQ multiplex PCR; TCRdb lists only in-frame clones, some missing. The sample has about 490,000 clones, 70% to 85% seen once. The sample belongs to a study of shared clonotypes between healthy human individuals. V lost 2 bases to trimming and J lost 7 bases; unmatched junction nucleotides: 8. The CDR3 has 15 amino acids. CDR1 MNHNS and CDR2 SASEGT come from the germline V gene. The J gene is TRBJ2-1, the V gene TRBV6-1, with 7 bases fitting TRBD1. This receptor was taken from a middle-aged woman in good health. Some clones in this sample may be carry-over from other donors' samples. Sequenced input: PBMCs. The DNA for the CDR3 is TGTGCCAGCAGTGAACAGCCGGGACAGCTTAATGAGCAGTTCTTC. Protein product: CASSEQPGQLNEQFF.